This T cell receptor (beta chain) is drawn from a study of T cell repertoires in aging, cancer and after chemotherapy. About the research overall: Clear clonal overlap appeared across healthy donor samples taken over several months to years.

Study-level results: Immunological memory after chemotherapy cannot be judged from the repertoire data.

This clonotype is categorized as medium-sized. Its antigen remains unidentified. The template was genomic DNA from peripheral blood, not RNA. Multiplex touch-down PCR with TRB-A/B primers amplified rearranged V-D-J TRB sequences. TCRdb fed the multiplex PCR reads into MiXCR, producing one record per CDR3 protein. The sample includes under 15,000 distinct CDR3 sequences, 30% to 40% of them seen just once. Germline CDR1 LNHDA, CDR2 SQIVND (reference sequence). Trimming pared 10 bases from V and 5 bases from J, leaving 8 bases between. This CDR3 region has 11 residues. The sequence was collected from a human donor in good health. The donor label of this sample is uncertain. The gene calls are TRBV19 and TRBJ2-2; the D is unclear. What was sequenced was blood. The CDR3 nucleotides read TGTGCCACACGTGGAACCGGGGAGCTGTTTTTT. This codes for CATRGTGELFF.